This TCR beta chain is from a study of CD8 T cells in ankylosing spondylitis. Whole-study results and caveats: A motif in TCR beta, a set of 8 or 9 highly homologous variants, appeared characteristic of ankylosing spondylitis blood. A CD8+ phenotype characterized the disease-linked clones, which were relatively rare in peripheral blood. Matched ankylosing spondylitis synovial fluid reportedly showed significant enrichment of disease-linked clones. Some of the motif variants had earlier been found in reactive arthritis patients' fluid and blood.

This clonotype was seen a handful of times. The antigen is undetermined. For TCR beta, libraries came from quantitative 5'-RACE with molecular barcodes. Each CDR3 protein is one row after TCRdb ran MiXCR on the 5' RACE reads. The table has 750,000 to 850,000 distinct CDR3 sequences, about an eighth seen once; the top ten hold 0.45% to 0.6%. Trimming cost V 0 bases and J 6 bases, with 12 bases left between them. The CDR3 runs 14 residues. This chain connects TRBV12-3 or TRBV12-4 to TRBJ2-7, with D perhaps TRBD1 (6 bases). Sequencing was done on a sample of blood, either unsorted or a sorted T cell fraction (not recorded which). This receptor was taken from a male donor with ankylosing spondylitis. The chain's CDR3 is CASSLASQGSEQYF. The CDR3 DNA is TGTGCCAGCAGTTTAGCGTCCCAGGGGAGCGAGCAGTACTTC.